The sequence of this T cell receptor (beta chain) was determined in a study of CD8 T cells in Susac syndrome. The authors reverse transcribed roughly 0.5 to 1 ug RNA with random hexamers. immunoSEQ multiplex PCR amplified TCR beta CDR3 across 54 Vbeta, 13 Jbeta. TCRdb re-called the immunoSEQ multiplex PCR reads through MiXCR, storing one row per CDR3 protein. This table holds roughly 150,000 distinct CDR3 sequences, around 94% found once. From germline, CDR1 is GTSNPN and CDR2 SVGIG (reference sequence). The CDR3 totals 15 residues. The V segment lost 0 bases and the J segment 6 bases; nucleotides outside the gene matches: 10. The TEMRA cells underwent FACS enrichment, while the CD8+ and CD4+ T cells underwent negative isolation.

The specimen sequenced was CD4+ T cells from PBMCs. The chain links TRBV30 to TRBJ1-2; 7 bases agree with TRBD1. The receptor was isolated from a human donor with multiple sclerosis. The CDR3 spells CAWSVDRERGDGYTF. As DNA, the CDR3 is TGTGCCTGGAGTGTTGACAGGGAGAGGGGGGATGGCTACACCTTC.